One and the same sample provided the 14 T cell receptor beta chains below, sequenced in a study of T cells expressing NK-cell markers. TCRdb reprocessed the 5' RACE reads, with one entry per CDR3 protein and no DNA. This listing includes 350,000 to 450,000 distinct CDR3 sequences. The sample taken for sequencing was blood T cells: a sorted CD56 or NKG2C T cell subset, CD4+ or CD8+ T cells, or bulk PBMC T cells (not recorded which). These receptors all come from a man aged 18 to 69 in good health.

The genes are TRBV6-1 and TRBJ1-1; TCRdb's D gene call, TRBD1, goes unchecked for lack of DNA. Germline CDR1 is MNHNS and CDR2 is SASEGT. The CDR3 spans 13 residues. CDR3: CASSRQGGTEAFF.

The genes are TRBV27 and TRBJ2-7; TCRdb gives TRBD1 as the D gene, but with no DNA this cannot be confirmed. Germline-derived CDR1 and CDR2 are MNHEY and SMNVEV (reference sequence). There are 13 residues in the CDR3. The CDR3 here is CASGPGTAYEQYF.

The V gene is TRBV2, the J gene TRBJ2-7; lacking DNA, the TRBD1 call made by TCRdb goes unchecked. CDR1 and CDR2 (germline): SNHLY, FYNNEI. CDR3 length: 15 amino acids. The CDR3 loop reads CASSEYGDLSQEQYF.

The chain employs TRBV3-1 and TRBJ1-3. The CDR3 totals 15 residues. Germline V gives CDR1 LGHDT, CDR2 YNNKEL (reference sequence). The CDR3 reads CASSPRLHSGNTIYF.

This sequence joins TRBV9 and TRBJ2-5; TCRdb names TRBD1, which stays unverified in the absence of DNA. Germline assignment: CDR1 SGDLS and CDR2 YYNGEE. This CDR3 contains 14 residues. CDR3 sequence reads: CASSVGGASLTQYF.

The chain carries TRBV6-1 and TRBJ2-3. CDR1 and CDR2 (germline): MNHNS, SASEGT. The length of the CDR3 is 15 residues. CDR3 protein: CASSGTAYRTDTQYF.

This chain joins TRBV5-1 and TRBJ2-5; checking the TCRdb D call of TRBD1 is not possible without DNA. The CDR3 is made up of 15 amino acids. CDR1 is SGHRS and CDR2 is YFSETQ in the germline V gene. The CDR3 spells CASSHQTGGLETQYF.

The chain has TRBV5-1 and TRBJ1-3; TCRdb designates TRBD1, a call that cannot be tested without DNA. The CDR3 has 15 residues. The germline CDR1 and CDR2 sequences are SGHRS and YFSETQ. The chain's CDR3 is CASSVTGGFGNTIYF.

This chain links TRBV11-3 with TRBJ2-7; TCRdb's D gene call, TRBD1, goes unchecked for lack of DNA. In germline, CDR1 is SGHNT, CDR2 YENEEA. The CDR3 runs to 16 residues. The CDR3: CASSRGLGQGINEQYF.

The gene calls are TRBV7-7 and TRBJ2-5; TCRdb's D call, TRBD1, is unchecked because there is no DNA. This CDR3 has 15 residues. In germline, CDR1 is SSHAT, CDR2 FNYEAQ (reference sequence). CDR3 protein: CASSLSGGQGGTQYF.

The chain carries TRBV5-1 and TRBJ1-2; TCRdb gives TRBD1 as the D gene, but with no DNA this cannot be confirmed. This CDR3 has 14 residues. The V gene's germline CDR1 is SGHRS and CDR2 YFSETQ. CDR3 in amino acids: CASSYRDVGYGYTF. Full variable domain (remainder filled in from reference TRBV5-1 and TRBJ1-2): KAGVTQTPRYLIKTRGQQVTLSCSPISGHRSVSWYQQTPGQGLQFLFEYFSETQRNKGNFPGRFSGRQFSNSRSEMNVSTLELGDSALYLCASSYRDVGYGYTFGSGTRLTVV.

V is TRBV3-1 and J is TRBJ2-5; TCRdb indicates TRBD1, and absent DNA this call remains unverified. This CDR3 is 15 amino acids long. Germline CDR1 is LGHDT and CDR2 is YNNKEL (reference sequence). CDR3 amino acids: CASSQGGTSQETQYF.

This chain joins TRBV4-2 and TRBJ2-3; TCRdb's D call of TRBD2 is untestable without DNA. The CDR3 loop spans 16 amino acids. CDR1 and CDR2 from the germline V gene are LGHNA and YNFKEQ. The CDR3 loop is CASSPGGRGGMDTQYF.

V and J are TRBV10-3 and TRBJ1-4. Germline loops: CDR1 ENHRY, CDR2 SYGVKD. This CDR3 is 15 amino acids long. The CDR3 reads CAISRSGGLDEKLFF.